The T cell receptor beta chain described here comes from a study of tumor-infiltrating lymphocytes in localized non-small cell lung cancer. Turning to the study itself: Resected tumor was paired with non-adjacent uninvolved lung from the same patient.

Data came from immunoSEQ multiplex PCR; TCRdb stores just in-frame clones and leaves some out. The sample shows over 10,000 clones, about 66% of them seen only once. Turning to this clone: Its cognate antigen is unknown.

This CDR3 has 15 amino acids. Germline assignment: CDR1 GTSNPN and CDR2 SVGIG (reference sequence). V lost 2 bases and J 4 bases, leaving 17 bases between the germline ends. Study observations and caveats: Different pieces of the same tissue went to different assays, confounding technical variation with intratumor heterogeneity. No T-cell fraction difference was seen between IM1 and IM2 tumors.

The TCR sequence derives from a human donor with non-small cell lung cancer. V usage is TRBV30 and J usage is TRBJ1-1; unclear D gene. Material: lung tumor tissue. The CDR3 DNA follows: TGTGCCTGGAGTTCGCGTATCGGAGGTAGCACTGAAGCTTTCTTT. This sequence encodes CAWSSRIGGSTEAFF.